What follows describes a single T cell receptor (beta chain). The data belong to a study of CD8+ T cells in alopecia areata. Study-wide background: A regimen of oral tofacitinib, 5 to 10 mg twice daily, was given to treated patients. Disease severity was quantified as SALT score of affected scalp area.

Reverse transcription of extracted RNA yielded cDNA, which provided the sequencing template. Assay used: immunoSEQ multiplex PCR; TCRdb lists only in-frame clones, some missing. Of 180,000 or so clones in the sample, roughly 64% were seen once. The treatment here: oral pan-JAK inhibitor, 5-10 mg twice daily. Individuals with alopecia areata gave both lesional scalp punch biopsies and peripheral blood for collection. Germline V lookup: CDR1 SGHRS, CDR2 YFSETQ. The CDR3 covers 16 residues. The junction had 9 bases not matched to a gene; V was cut back by 4 bases and J by 0 bases. Sequenced material: CD4+ T cells sorted from blood, taken at week 24, from a patient treated with tofacitinib. The receptor was derived from a human donor with alopecia areata. The chain couples TRBV5-1 to TRBJ1-1; 7 nucleotides agree with TRBD1. The CDR3 spells CASSEGLGTVNTEAFF. DNA of the CDR3: TGCGCCAGCAGCGAGGGGCTAGGGACAGTGAACACTGAAGCTTTCTTT.